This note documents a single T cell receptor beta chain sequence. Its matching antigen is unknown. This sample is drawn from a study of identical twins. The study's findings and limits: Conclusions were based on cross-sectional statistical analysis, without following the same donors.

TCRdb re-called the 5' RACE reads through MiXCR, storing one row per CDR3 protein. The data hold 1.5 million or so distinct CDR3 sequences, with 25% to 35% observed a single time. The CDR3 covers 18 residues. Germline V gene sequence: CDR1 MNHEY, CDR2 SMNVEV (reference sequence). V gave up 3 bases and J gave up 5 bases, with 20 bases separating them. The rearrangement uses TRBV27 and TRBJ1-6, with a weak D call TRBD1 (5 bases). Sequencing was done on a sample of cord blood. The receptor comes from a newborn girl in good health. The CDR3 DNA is TGTGCCAGCAGTTTTGCTTCCTCCGGGACCGGACATAATTCACCCCTCCACTTT. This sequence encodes CASSFASSGTGHNSPLHF.